The present T cell receptor (beta chain) was sequenced within a study of PD-1 blockade in mismatch repair-deficient tumors. Findings and caveats of the study: About 4.5% of the roughly 150 peptide-expanded blood TCRs were also found in tumor.

About this clone: The target antigen is unknown.

The CDR3 totals 15 residues. Per germline, CDR1 LNHNV and CDR2 YYDKDF (reference sequence). J was trimmed by 2 bases and V by 1 base; bases with no gene match: 0. Regarding time point: identical approximately eleven-day culture without peptide (control). Mismatch repair deficiency was confirmed in all patients, by PCR or immunohistochemistry. Under ten ELISpot-reactive neoantigen peptides each drove a 10-day in vitro stimulation. Assay used: immunoSEQ multiplex PCR; TCRdb lists only in-frame clones, some missing. The table includes more than 13,000 clones, around 84% detected once. The receptor's source is an adult with mismatch repair-deficient cancer. Sequencing was performed on cells cultured in vitro, taken from a patient treated with pembrolizumab. The V gene is TRBV15, the J gene TRBJ2-1; 9 bases match TRBD2. CDR3 amino acids: CATSRGLAAYNEQFF. DNA for the CDR3: TGTGCCACCAGCAGAGGACTAGCGGCCTACAATGAGCAGTTCTTC.